The clone carrying this T cell receptor (beta chain) was recorded only once. This CDR3 is 17 amino acids long. Germline V gives CDR1 MNHEY, CDR2 SMNVEV (reference sequence). The V end lost 3 bases, the J end lost 4 bases, and 21 bases lay between the germline ends. With 60 Vbeta and 13 Jbeta primers, the PCR was carried out. Assay used: immunoSEQ multiplex PCR; TCRdb lists only in-frame clones, some missing. This repertoire shows 120,000 or so clones, about three quarters found once; its top ten account for 0.95% to 1.1%. The data were obtained in a study of cytomegalovirus exposure and HLA in healthy donors.

Specimen: PBMCs. The sequence came from a human donor in good health. This chain links TRBV27 with TRBJ1-1, with D perhaps matching TRBD1 (5 bases). The CDR3 DNA is TGTGCCAGCAGTTTCTCGTTCTCGGGGGGGGAGGGCACTGAAGCTTTCTTT. Translation gives CASSFSFSGGEGTEAFF.